The 6 T cell receptor beta chains presented below share a single source sample, sequenced in a study of T cell responses to AZD1222 COVID-19 vaccine. Clones were read by immunoSEQ multiplex PCR, and TCRdb kept only the in-frame ones, dropping some. The data show about 140,000 clones, about 89% seen once. Source: peripheral blood, taken on day 0 of AZD1222 vaccination. The origin of the receptors is an adult in good health.

CDR3 sequence reads: CASSLANRGRVGNTIYF. The DNA of the CDR3 is TGTGCCAGCAGTCTCGCGAACAGGGGGCGGGTTGGAAACACCATATATTTT. The chain couples TRBV28 to TRBJ1-3, with 9 bases aligning to TRBD1. The ends lost 5 bases at V and 3 bases at J; junction bases unmatched: 11. The CDR3 length is 17 residues. Germline-derived CDR1 and CDR2 are MDHEN and SYDVKM.

The chain links TRBV10-1 to TRBJ2-7; 7 bases line up with TRBD1. The V and J ends lost 6 bases and 3 bases, in that order; junction bases with no gene match: 11. Germline V gene lookup returns CDR1 WNHNN and CDR2 SYGVQD (reference sequence). CDR3 length equals 15 residues. Here the CDR3 reads CASSPRGQPSYEQYF. DNA of the CDR3: TGCGCCAGCAGCCCAAGGGGACAGCCAAGCTACGAGCAGTACTTC.

The genes are TRBV13 and TRBJ2-7, with D perhaps being TRBD1 or TRBD2 (5 bases each). The germline V gene has CDR1 PRHDT and CDR2 FYEKMQ (reference sequence). This CDR3 contains 12 residues. Trimming took off 6 bases at V and 6 bases at J, with 12 bases between the two ends. CDR3 in DNA: TGTGCCAGCAGTTACTCAGGGAGCGAGCAGTACTTC. Residues: CASSYSGSEQYF.

About this clone: Mismatch with germline at one junction end may stem from a read error. The chain is built from TRBV5-5 and TRBJ1-4; 7 bases are shared with TRBD1. Germline loops: CDR1 SGHKS, CDR2 YYEKEE (reference sequence). The length of the CDR3 is 16 residues. The CDR3 is CASSLGTGSTHEKLFF. The CDR3 coding sequence is TGTGCCAGCAGCTTGGGGACAGGCTCAACTCATGAAAAACTGTTTTTT. Supplemented by reference TRBV5-5 and TRBJ1-4, the full variable domain reads DAGVTQSPTHLIKTRGQQVTLRCSPISGHKSVSWYQQVLGQGPQFIFQYYEKEERGRGNFPDRFSARQFPNYSSELNVNALLLGDSALYLCASSLGTGSTHEKLFFGSGTQLSVL.

The chain recombines TRBV12-3 or TRBV12-4 with TRBJ1-4, with D unresolved. The CDR3 runs 11 residues. V lost 2 bases to trimming and J lost 7 bases, with 2 bases between them. CDR3 sequence reads: CASSLSEKLFF. CDR3 nucleotides: TGTGCCAGCAGTTTAAGTGAAAAACTGTTTTTT.

J is TRBJ2-3 and V is TRBV4-1, with 7 bases that match TRBD2. Trimming removed 3 bases from V and 4 bases from J; junction bases left unmatched: 13. The CDR3 is made up of 17 amino acids. Germline V gene sequence: CDR1 MGHRA, CDR2 YSYEKL. CDR3 DNA: TGCGCCAGCAGCCACCTAGCGGAGGTCGGTGAAGCAGATACGCAGTATTTT. It specifies CASSHLAEVGEADTQYF.